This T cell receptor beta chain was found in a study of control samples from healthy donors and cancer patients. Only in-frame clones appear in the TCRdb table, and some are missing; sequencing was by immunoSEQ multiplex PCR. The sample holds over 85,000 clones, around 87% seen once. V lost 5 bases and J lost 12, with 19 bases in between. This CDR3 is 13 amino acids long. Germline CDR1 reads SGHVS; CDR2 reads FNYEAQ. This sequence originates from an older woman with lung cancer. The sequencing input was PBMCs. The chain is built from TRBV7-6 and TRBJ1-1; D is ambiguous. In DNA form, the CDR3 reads TGTGCCAGCAGCCCCTGGGTCGCGGGGTTTCCTTTCTTT. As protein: CASSPWVAGFPFF.